This T cell receptor (beta chain) was obtained from a study of T-cell memory formation after mild COVID-19. Study summary: The TCR clusters were mostly specific to one donor.

TCRdb called the 5' RACE reads again in MiXCR, with one record for every CDR3 protein. The table includes under 35,000 distinct CDR3 sequences, roughly 15% detected once. The germline V gene encodes CDR1 SGHRS and CDR2 YFSETQ. J was trimmed by 2 bases and V by 0 bases; bases with no gene match: 7. CDR3 length equals 16 residues. Study observations and caveats: Contracting CD4+ clones lay largely in CM and EM, with CD8+ ones residing in EMRA. Memory cells collected pre-infection included some clones that later responded, suggesting cross-reactive memory joined.

This clonotype came up many times. The antigen is undetermined. This clonotype was obtained from an adult who had mild COVID-19 (a few samples of this study predate the infection). Cell type and time point are not known. This sequence joins TRBV5-1 and TRBJ2-5; 7 bases are a match to TRBD2. Sample: PBMCs or a T cell subset sorted from them (not recorded which). The CDR3 nucleotides read TGCGCCAGCAGCTTGGAAGGGCGGGGGTTACAAGAGACCCAGTACTTC. It encodes CASSLEGRGLQETQYF.